These 24 T cell receptor beta chains originate from one sample sequenced in a study of cytomegalovirus exposure and HLA in healthy donors (dated by TCRdb to the late 2010s). Library creation used the immunoSEQ multiplex PCR assay. The multiplex PCR relied on a mix of 60 forward primers for TCR Vbeta segments and 13 reverse primers for TCR Jbeta segments. The clones in this table, taken by TCRdb from immuneACCESS, are in-frame only. Not every clone is retained; where verified, under half of the shortfall comes from an unresolved V gene, and the cause of the rest is unknown. The sample table contains 100,000 to 150,000 clones; only one count was recorded for around 75% of them. The ten largest clones capture around 3.3% of the sample. What was sequenced was PBMCs. Receptors were obtained from a woman aged 45-59 years in good health and CMV-seronegative.

The CDR3 region has the DNA TGTGCCAGCAGCGTCCCGGGACAGGGTCGCCACGAGCAGTACTTC. This translates into CASSVPGQGRHEQYF. The chain employs TRBV11-2 and TRBJ2-5; TRBD1 matches at 9 bases. The J call could be wrong; TRBJ2-7 is a better fit for the DNA end. This CDR3 contains 15 residues. From germline, CDR1 is SGHAT and CDR2 FQNNGV.

The chain joins TRBV28 to TRBJ1-2; D is possibly TRBD1 (5 bases). Trimming took off 7 bases at V and 6 bases at J, with 12 bases between the two ends. CDR3 size: 12 residues. Germline V gene sequence: CDR1 MDHEN, CDR2 SYDVKM. The CDR3 loop is CASTRGGDGYTF. In DNA, the CDR3 is TGTGCCAGCACCCGGGGGGGGGATGGCTACACCTTC.

The chain recombines TRBV18 with TRBJ1-2, with 7 bases matching TRBD1. Germline loops: CDR1 KGHSH, CDR2 LQKENI. This CDR3 comprises 14 residues. Germline trimming cut 3 bases from V and 6 bases from J; bases unmatched to any gene: 7. In nucleotides, the CDR3 is TGTGCCAGCTCACCGCTTACAGGGGCGCATGGCTACACCTTC. It is translated as CASSPLTGAHGYTF.

Worth noting for this clone: Other DNA sequences within the sample encode an identical CDR3. The gene calls are TRBV28 and TRBJ2-1; 8 bases map to TRBD2. V lost 2 bases, J lost 0 bases, and 0 bases stayed unmatched. Germline V CDR1 and CDR2: MDHEN, SYDVKM. The CDR3 has 15 residues. The CDR3 spells CASSLAGGSYNEQFF. DNA of the CDR3: TGTGCCAGCAGTTTAGCGGGGGGCTCCTACAATGAGCAGTTCTTC.

The V gene is TRBV7-9, the J gene TRBJ2-7; tentative D call: TRBD1 (6 bases). The CDR3 covers 13 residues. Trimming took off 1 base at V and 3 bases at J, with 7 bases between the two ends. CDR1 is SEHNR, CDR2 FQNEAQ, per germline (reference sequence). CDR3 DNA: TGTGCCAGCAGCTTAGTAGGGGGCTACGAGCAGTACTTC. This encodes CASSLVGGYEQYF.

The chain is built from TRBV7-9 and TRBJ1-1; a weak D match, TRBD1 (6 bases). Germline V lookup: CDR1 SEHNR, CDR2 FQNEAQ (reference sequence). CDR3 length equals 13 residues. Trimming removed 4 bases from V and 4 bases from J, with 10 bases in between. DNA for the CDR3: TGTGCCAGCAGCTCCGGGACAAGCACTGAAGCTTTCTTT. Residues: CASSSGTSTEAFF.

This rearrangement joins TRBV19 to TRBJ2-1; D is possibly TRBD2 (7 bases). V gave up 3 bases and J gave up 5 bases, with 14 bases separating them. The CDR3 runs 15 residues. CDR1 is LNHDA, CDR2 SQIVND, per germline (reference sequence). In DNA, the CDR3 is TGTGCCAGTAGTATTTGGGGGCTAGCGGACAATGAGCAGTTCTTC. Its translation: CASSIWGLADNEQFF.

The chain combines TRBV9 with TRBJ2-4, with TRBD2 as a possible D gene (6 bases). The CDR3 sequence is 15 residues long. The germline V and J ends were trimmed by 3 bases and 5 bases, with 15 bases remaining between them. CDR1 and CDR2 (germline): SGDLS, YYNGEE. The DNA for the CDR3 is TGTGCCAGCAGCGGCGGCGGGACGGTAGAAAACATTCAGTACTTC. Its protein is CASSGGGTVENIQYF.

The chain employs TRBV11-3 and TRBJ2-7, with 8 bases fitting TRBD1. The CDR3 is 13 residues long. V trimming: 6 bases; J trimming: 6 bases; junction bases outside the gene matches: 7. Germline V gene lookup returns CDR1 SGHNT and CDR2 YENEEA. CDR3 protein: CASSRTGQAEQYF. CDR3 coding DNA: TGTGCCAGCAGTCGGACAGGGCAGGCCGAGCAGTACTTC.

The chain has TRBV27 and TRBJ2-5; D call uncertain. The length of the CDR3 is 14 residues. Germline CDR1 and CDR2: MNHEY and SMNVEV (reference sequence). With 2 bases removed from V and 2 bases from J, the gap between germline ends came to 9 bases. CDR3 bases: TGTGCCAGCAGTTTAGGGCAGGCACAAGAGACCCAGTACTTC. It encodes CASSLGQAQETQYF.

On this clone itself: Distinct nucleotide sequences in the sample also encode this CDR3. This chain joins TRBV9 and TRBJ2-1; 7 positions match TRBD2. The CDR3 has 15 amino acids. CDR1 and CDR2 (germline): SGDLS, YYNGEE. Germline trimming cut 2 bases from V and 2 bases from J; bases unmatched to any gene: 4. The CDR3 sequence: CASSVAGDAYNEQFF. In nucleotides, the CDR3 is TGTGCCAGCAGCGTCGCGGGAGACGCCTACAATGAGCAGTTCTTC.

The V gene is TRBV7-2, the J gene TRBJ2-3, with D possibly matching TRBD2 (6 bases). The V and J ends lost 1 base and 2 bases respectively, with 10 bases between them. The germline gives CDR1 SGHTA, CDR2 FQGNSA. The CDR3 spans 15 residues. This CDR3 reads CASSLEGRDTDTQYF. The DNA for the CDR3 is TGTGCCAGCAGCTTAGAAGGGCGGGACACAGATACGCAGTATTTT.

V and J are TRBV11-3 and TRBJ2-1; D is perhaps TRBD1 (6 bases). Per the germline V gene, CDR1 is SGHNT and CDR2 is YENEEA. The CDR3 runs 17 residues. V was trimmed by 5 bases and J by 2 bases, leaving 19 bases between them. This CDR3 reads CASSPNDGGPPYNEQFF. In nucleotides, the CDR3 is TGTGCCAGCAGCCCAAACGATGGGGGCCCCCCCTACAATGAGCAGTTCTTC.

The chain couples TRBV6-1 to TRBJ2-7; TRBD1 agrees at 10 bases. CDR1 and CDR2 (germline): MNHNS, SASEGT. The trim removed 10 bases at V and 5 bases at J, leaving 5 bases unmatched. This CDR3 spans 12 amino acids. CDR3 DNA sequence: TGTGCCATCCGGGACAGGGGCCACGAGCAGTACTTC. It translates to CAIRDRGHEQYF.

The chain has TRBV7-8 and TRBJ2-5; no clear D. This CDR3 comprises 15 residues. Germline assignment: CDR1 SGHVS and CDR2 FQNEAQ. Trimming shortened V by 6 bases and J by 1 base, and 15 bases separated the two germline ends. The CDR3 coding sequence is TGTGCCAGCAGTCGAAGGCCTAGTATCCAAGAGACCCAGTACTTC. Its translation is CASSRRPSIQETQYF.

The chain joins TRBV10-3 to TRBJ2-3; D ambiguous. Deletions cut 0 bases from V and 0 bases from J, with 10 bases between. The CDR3 has 16 amino acids. Germline values: CDR1 ENHRY, CDR2 SYGVKD. In nucleotides, the CDR3 is TGTGCCATCAGTGAGTCCCACACGACTAGCACAGATACGCAGTATTTT. Amino acids: CAISESHTTSTDTQYF.

The chain recombines TRBV30 with TRBJ2-2; 7 bases map to TRBD1. CDR1 and CDR2 from the germline V gene are GTSNPN and SVGIG (reference sequence). The CDR3 covers 14 residues. Germline trimming cut 5 bases from V and 1 base from J; bases unmatched to any gene: 4. CDR3 coding DNA: TGTGCCTGGGTACGGACAGGGAACACCGGGGAGCTGTTTTTT. This encodes CAWVRTGNTGELFF.

The chain combines TRBV28 with TRBJ1-3; the D is unclear. The CDR3 sequence is 14 residues long. Germline values: CDR1 MDHEN, CDR2 SYDVKM. Trimming cost V 3 bases and J 3 bases, with 9 bases left between them. CDR3 DNA: TGTGCCAGCAGTTTGCCGGGATTTGGAAACACCATATATTTT. This codes for CASSLPGFGNTIYF.

This chain uses TRBV28 with TRBJ2-7; TRBD2 aligns across 8 bases. This CDR3 comprises 13 residues. The V gene end was trimmed by 7 bases and the J gene end by 2 bases; junction bases not matched to a gene: 4. Germline loops: CDR1 MDHEN, CDR2 SYDVKM. The CDR3 nucleotides read TGTGCCAGCACCGACGGGGGGGCCTACGAGCAGTACTTC. It yields the protein CASTDGGAYEQYF.

This clone was recorded a few times. The chain links TRBV2 to TRBJ2-2; 7 bases line up with TRBD1. The junction had 5 bases not matched to a gene; V was cut back by 6 bases and J by 7 bases. CDR3 length equals 13 residues. CDR1 and CDR2 (germline): SNHLY, FYNNEI. The CDR3 nucleotides read TGTGCCAGCAGAGAACAGGGGAACGGGGAGCTGTTTTTT. Its translation: CASREQGNGELFF.

A few counts support this clone. The V call is TRBV9, the J call TRBJ2-5; D perhaps matches TRBD1 (6 bases). The CDR3 extends over 14 amino acids. CDR1 and CDR2 (germline): SGDLS, YYNGEE. Trimming cost V 0 bases and J 9 bases, with 15 bases left between them. The CDR3 DNA reads TGTGCCAGCAGCGTAGGTGTAGCCTCAGGGGCCCAGTACTTC. Translated: CASSVGVASGAQYF.

The rearrangement joins TRBV19 to TRBJ2-1; tentatively, D is TRBD2 (6 bases). The CDR3 contains 15 residues. V was clipped by 3 bases and J by 10 bases, with 19 bases between them. CDR1 and CDR2 (germline): LNHDA, SQIVND (reference sequence). The CDR3 DNA sequence: TGTGCCAGTAGTATTTCGGGGACTCGTGTTGGCGAGCAGTTCTTC. It encodes CASSISGTRVGEQFF.

The V gene is TRBV19, the J gene TRBJ2-3, with 7 bases that match TRBD2. The J segment lost 6 bases and the V segment lost 7 bases, leaving 7 bases of the junction unmatched. The CDR3 is made up of 13 amino acids. Germline V gene sequence: CDR1 LNHDA, CDR2 SQIVND (reference sequence). The CDR3: CASNRGDPDTQYF. In DNA form, the CDR3 reads TGTGCCAGTAATCGGGGGGACCCGGATACGCAGTATTTT.

Points on this clone: The same CDR3 also results from other DNA sequences found in this sample. The chain is built from TRBV30 and TRBJ2-3; 10 nucleotides match TRBD2. V dropped 3 bases and J dropped 1; count of bases not matched to a gene: 1. This CDR3 is 14 amino acids long. The V gene's germline CDR1 is GTSNPN and CDR2 SVGIG (reference sequence). The CDR3 loop is CAWRLAGGTDTQYF. The CDR3 DNA reads TGTGCCTGGAGGCTAGCGGGGGGCACAGATACGCAGTATTTT.